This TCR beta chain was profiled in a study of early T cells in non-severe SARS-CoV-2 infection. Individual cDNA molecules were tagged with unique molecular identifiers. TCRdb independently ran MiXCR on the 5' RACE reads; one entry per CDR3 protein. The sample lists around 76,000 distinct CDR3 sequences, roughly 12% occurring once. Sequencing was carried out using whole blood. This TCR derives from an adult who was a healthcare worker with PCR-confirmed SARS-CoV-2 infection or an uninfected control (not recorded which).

Written as DNA, the CDR3 is TGCAGCGCTAGCGGGGGGCCAGGGGAGCAGTACTTC. Translating it yields CSASGGPGEQYF. The chain recombines TRBV29-1 with TRBJ2-7; 11 bases are shared with TRBD2. Trimming cost V 7 bases and J 7 bases; bases outside gene matches: 6. This CDR3 contains 12 residues. Germline V gene lookup returns CDR1 SQVTM and CDR2 ANQGSEA.